What follows are 31 T cell receptor beta chains derived from one specimen sequenced in a study of shared clonotypes between healthy human individuals. Clones were sequenced by immunoSEQ multiplex PCR, and TCRdb holds only the in-frame ones, with some missing. The sample lists some 1.4 million clones, 95% to 97% occurring once. Material: naive CD4+ T cells sorted from blood. The subset denotes: CD45RA+ positively selected. The receptors were gathered from a man younger than 40 in good health.

The chain recombines TRBV5-6 with TRBJ2-1; D gene ambiguous. Germline V gene data show CDR1 as SGHDT and CDR2 as YYEEEE. This CDR3 is 12 amino acids long. Trimming stripped 4 bases from V and 0 bases from J, with 2 bases between. The CDR3 nucleotides read TGTGCCAGCAGCACCTCCTACAATGAGCAGTTCTTC. This translates into CASSTSYNEQFF.

This clone was seen just once. The chain combines TRBV7-9 with TRBJ1-2, with TRBD1 matching over 8 bases. With V trimmed by 5 bases and J by 2 bases, 4 bases remained unmatched. CDR3 length equals 14 residues. Germline CDR1 SEHNR, CDR2 FQNEAQ (reference sequence). The CDR3 DNA sequence: TGTGCCAGCAGCCCTAGGACAGGGAACTATGGCTACACCTTC. The encoded protein is CASSPRTGNYGYTF.

This clone was detected only a few times. The genes are TRBV6-1 and TRBJ1-5; the D gene is possibly TRBD1 (5 bases). The CDR3 sequence is 13 residues long. V lost 6 bases and J lost 5, with 11 bases in between. Germline V gene data show CDR1 as MNHNS and CDR2 as SASEGT. CDR3 residues: CASSRDRDQPQHF. The CDR3 DNA reads as TGTGCCAGCAGCCGGGACCGGGATCAGCCCCAGCATTTT.

The chain links TRBV6-4 to TRBJ2-2, with unresolved D. V was shortened by 3 bases and J by 1 base, with 9 bases between the two germline ends. CDR1 MRHNA and CDR2 SNTAGT come from the germline V gene. The CDR3 sequence is 15 residues long. CDR3 sequence (DNA): TGTGCCAGCAGTGAAATAGGTGGGAACACCGGGGAGCTGTTTTTT. Its translation: CASSEIGGNTGELFF.

V usage is TRBV11-3 and J usage is TRBJ2-7; the D is unclear. The V gene lost 2 bases and the J gene lost 3 bases, with 8 bases spanning the gap. The CDR3 runs 13 residues. CDR1 is SGHNT and CDR2 is YENEEA in the germline V gene. The CDR3 nucleotides are TGTGCCAGCAGCTTAAGGAGTGACTACGAGCAGTACTTC. Its protein is CASSLRSDYEQYF.

V gene TRBV28 combines with J gene TRBJ1-5; weak D call: TRBD1 (5 bases). The CDR3 runs 14 residues. CDR1 is MDHEN and CDR2 is SYDVKM in the germline V gene. Trimming cost V 5 bases and J 7 bases, with 15 bases left between them. Here the CDR3 reads CASSIVGLGQPQHF. CDR3 nucleotides: TGTGCCAGCAGTATCGTGGGGCTGGGCCAGCCCCAGCATTTT.

This chain connects TRBV5-1 to TRBJ1-2; D is undetermined. With 1 base removed from V and 1 base from J, the gap between germline ends came to 11 bases. Germline assignment: CDR1 SGHRS and CDR2 YFSETQ. The CDR3 runs to 15 residues. Written as DNA, the CDR3 is TGCGCCAGCAGCTTGACTCCGGGCCGTAACTATGGCTACACCTTC. As protein: CASSLTPGRNYGYTF.

This clone was picked up one time. The rearrangement links TRBV21-1 to TRBJ1-5. TRBV21-1 is designated a pseudogene. There are 9 residues in the CDR3. This chain's CDR3 is CASSKAQHF. In DNA, the CDR3 is TGTGCCAGCAGCAAAGCCCAGCATTTT.

This chain uses TRBV5-6 with TRBJ2-5; a possible D gene is TRBD1 (6 bases). The V end lost 1 base, the J end lost 5 bases, and 12 bases lay between the germline ends. The CDR3 is made up of 14 amino acids. Germline values: CDR1 SGHDT, CDR2 YYEEEE. CDR3 nucleotide sequence: TGTGCCAGCAGCTTGTGGGCAGGGGTGGAGACCCAGTACTTC. This translates into CASSLWAGVETQYF.

V is TRBV2 and J is TRBJ2-1; TRBD2 matches at 10 bases. The V segment lost 9 bases and the J segment 8 bases; nucleotides outside the gene matches: 13. Germline V gene data show CDR1 as SNHLY and CDR2 as FYNNEI. The CDR3 is made up of 15 amino acids. The CDR3 DNA follows: TGTGCCAGTCTCAAAGCGGGAGGGCCTCTCGATGAGCAGTTCTTC. Translating it yields CASLKAGGPLDEQFF.

The CDR3: CASRDIGGGYEQYF. The CDR3, as DNA: TGTGCCAGCAGGGACATAGGGGGCGGTTACGAGCAGTACTTC. V and J are TRBV6-6 and TRBJ2-7; 7 bases fit TRBD1. The CDR3 spans 14 residues. V was clipped by 6 bases and J by 4 bases; unmatched bases: 9. Germline CDR1 is MNHNY and CDR2 is SVGAGI (reference sequence).

The gene calls are TRBV27 and TRBJ2-5; 10 positions match TRBD2. V shed 6 bases and J 5 bases; nucleotides not matched to a gene: 12. Germline V gives CDR1 MNHEY, CDR2 SMNVEV (reference sequence). The CDR3 is 16 amino acids. The CDR3 region has the DNA TGTGCCAGCAGAACGGCTAGCGGGAGAGCTTTGGAGACCCAGTACTTC. This sequence encodes CASRTASGRALETQYF.

The chain joins TRBV9 to TRBJ2-3; 10 bases match TRBD2. CDR3 length: 17 residues. The germline V gene has CDR1 SGDLS and CDR2 YYNGEE. Trimming cost V 1 base and J 3 bases; bases outside gene matches: 8. As DNA, the CDR3 is TGTGCCAGCAGCGTATTCAGCGGGAGGGCAGGTACAGATACGCAGTATTTT. Translating gives CASSVFSGRAGTDTQYF. Together with reference TRBV9 and TRBJ2-3, the CDR3 gives the full variable domain: DSGVTQTPKHLITATGQRVTLRCSPRSGDLSVYWYQQSLDQGLQFLIQYYNGEERAKGNILERFSAQQFPDLHSELNLSSLELGDSALYFCASSVFSGRAGTDTQYFGPGTRLTVL.

J is TRBJ2-3 and V is TRBV6-1; TRBD1 might be the D (8 bases). The CDR3 covers 16 residues. Germline assignment: CDR1 MNHNS and CDR2 SASEGT. With 4 bases removed from V and 2 bases from J, the gap between germline ends came to 16 bases. The CDR3 loop reads CASSGSGTGLTDTQYF. CDR3 nucleotides: TGTGCCAGCAGTGGGAGCGGGACAGGACTCACAGATACGCAGTATTTT.

The rearrangement links TRBV28 to TRBJ2-3; 13 bases are a match to TRBD2. Trimming cost V 4 bases and J 4 bases; bases outside gene matches: 11. The CDR3 runs to 18 residues. CDR1 is MDHEN and CDR2 is SYDVKM in the germline V gene. CDR3 sequence: CASSSRSTSGRAPDTQYF. The CDR3 bases are TGTGCCAGCAGTTCCCGGTCCACTAGCGGGAGGGCCCCAGATACGCAGTATTTT.

CDR3 in amino acids: CASSLTQGKTEAFF. As DNA, the CDR3 is TGCGCCAGCAGCTTGACGCAGGGGAAGACTGAAGCTTTCTTT. The gene calls are TRBV5-1 and TRBJ1-1; possible D gene TRBD1, 6 bases. CDR3 size: 14 residues. Per germline, CDR1 SGHRS and CDR2 YFSETQ. Trimming shortened V by 1 base and J by 5 bases, and 12 bases separated the two germline ends.

This sequence joins TRBV5-5 and TRBJ1-5; possible D gene TRBD1, 5 bases. CDR1 SGHKS and CDR2 YYEKEE come from the germline V gene (reference sequence). V was pared by 2 bases and J by 1 base, with 10 bases between. CDR3 size: 15 residues. The CDR3 reads CASSFWGRSNQPQHF. The CDR3 nucleotides are TGTGCCAGCAGCTTTTGGGGGAGAAGCAATCAGCCCCAGCATTTT.

This clone was recorded a few times. The chain joins TRBV4-1 to TRBJ2-7; no clear D. The length of the CDR3 is 15 residues. Trimming took 7 bases from V and 4 from J, leaving 20 bases between them. The V gene's germline CDR1 is MGHRA and CDR2 YSYEKL. CDR3 bases: TGCGCCAGCACAGTCGCCGACGGGCCCTGGTACGAGCAGTACTTC. Amino acid sequence: CASTVADGPWYEQYF.

V and J are TRBV5-4 and TRBJ2-2; D gene unclear. CDR3 length: 15 amino acids. Germline loops: CDR1 SGHNT, CDR2 YYREEE (reference sequence). V was trimmed by 1 base and J by 8 bases, leaving 15 bases between them. The DNA of the CDR3 is TGTGCCAGCAGCTTGCGATTGGGGTCCGCTGGGGAGCTGTTTTTT. Its protein product is CASSLRLGSAGELFF.

The chain carries TRBV10-2 and TRBJ2-1; 7 nucleotides match TRBD2. The CDR3 spans 16 residues. Germline trimming cut 0 bases from V and 4 bases from J; bases unmatched to any gene: 6. In germline, CDR1 is WSHSY, CDR2 SAAADI. In DNA form, the CDR3 reads TGCGCCAGCAGTGAGTCAGCGGGGAGGGTTTACAATGAGCAGTTCTTC. The encoded protein is CASSESAGRVYNEQFF.

V and J are TRBV14 and TRBJ2-1; TRBD2 matches at 12 bases. This CDR3 has 16 amino acids. J was trimmed by 6 bases and V by 4 bases; bases with no gene match: 7. Per germline, CDR1 SGHDN and CDR2 FVKESK. The CDR3 region has the DNA TGTGCCAGCAGCCTTAAAGGACTAGCGGGGACCAATGAGCAGTTCTTC. This codes for CASSLKGLAGTNEQFF.

This chain's CDR3 is CASSSRQPGGLFF. CDR3 sequence (DNA): TGTGCCAGCAGCTCCCGACAGCCCGGCGGGCTGTTTTTT. The chain employs TRBV7-9 and TRBJ2-2; possible D gene TRBD1, 5 bases. This CDR3 has 13 residues. Germline assignment: CDR1 SEHNR and CDR2 FQNEAQ (reference sequence). Trimming shortened V by 4 bases and J by 13 bases, and 16 bases separated the two germline ends.

The chain joins TRBV28 to TRBJ2-1, with D unresolved. V was trimmed by 3 bases and J by 4 bases, leaving 16 bases between them. This CDR3 is 16 amino acids long. Germline loops: CDR1 MDHEN, CDR2 SYDVKM. CDR3 nucleotide sequence: TGTGCCAGCAGTTTTACGGCAACCAGAATTTACAATGAGCAGTTCTTC. It encodes CASSFTATRIYNEQFF. Full variable domain (missing parts from reference TRBV28 and TRBJ2-1): DVKVTQSSRYLVKRTGEKVFLECVQDMDHENMFWYRQDPGLGLRLIYFSYDVKMKEKGDIPEGYSVSREKKERFSLILESASTNQTSMYLCASSFTATRIYNEQFFGPGTRLTVL.

The chain is built from TRBV4-1 and TRBJ2-1, with 12 bases fitting TRBD2. The CDR3 runs 14 residues. With V trimmed by 2 bases and J by 8 bases, 1 base remained unmatched. Germline V CDR1 and CDR2: MGHRA, YSYEKL. As DNA, the CDR3 is TGCGCCAGCAGCCAAAGACTAGCGGGAGATGAGCAGTTCTTC. Translation gives CASSQRLAGDEQFF.

With respect to this clone: Its ends do not fully match the called genes, so a read error is possible. This same CDR3 is encoded by further DNA sequences in the sample. The chain links TRBV18 to TRBJ2-2, with 10 bases fitting TRBD2. There are 16 residues in the CDR3. CDR1 is KGHSH and CDR2 is LQKENI in the germline V gene. CDR3 nucleotide sequence: TGTGCCAGCTCCCCACTAGCGGGGTCGAACACCGGGGAGCTGTTTTTT. This gives the protein CASSPLAGSNTGELFF.

The chain couples TRBV6-1 to TRBJ2-7; either TRBD1 or TRBD2 may supply D (5 bases each). The CDR3 totals 14 residues. CDR1 MNHNS and CDR2 SASEGT come from the germline V gene. V gave up 1 base and J gave up 4 bases, with 11 bases separating them. The CDR3 DNA reads TGTGCCAGCAGTGAAGGGGGACCGGGGTACGAGCAGTACTTC. This codes for CASSEGGPGYEQYF.

This clone was seen a single time. V gene TRBV10-3 combines with J gene TRBJ1-2; 7 bases are shared with TRBD1. CDR1 ENHRY and CDR2 SYGVKD come from the germline V gene. The CDR3 loop spans 15 amino acids. Germline trimming cut 5 bases from V and 4 bases from J; bases unmatched to any gene: 10. CDR3 in amino acids: CAISRDSLPVYGYTF. In nucleotides, the CDR3 is TGTGCCATCAGTCGGGACAGCTTACCTGTCTATGGCTACACCTTC.

The V gene is TRBV11-2, the J gene TRBJ2-1, with D perhaps matching TRBD1 or TRBD2 (5 bases each). CDR1 is SGHAT, CDR2 FQNNGV, per germline. Trimming left V 5 bases short and J 6 bases short, with 17 bases between. CDR3 size: 15 residues. The CDR3 here is CASSLALDRINEQFF. In nucleotides, the CDR3 is TGTGCCAGCAGCCTAGCCCTCGACAGAATCAATGAGCAGTTCTTC. The full variable domain, its missing parts supplied by reference TRBV11-2 and TRBJ2-1, is EAGVAQSPRYKIIEKRQSVAFWCNPISGHATLYWYQQILGQGPKLLIQFQNNGVVDDSQLPKDRFSAERLKGVDSTLKIQPAKLEDSAVYLCASSLALDRINEQFFGPGTRLTVL.

The chain joins TRBV4-1 to TRBJ1-2; 8 bases map to TRBD1. V gave up 1 base and J gave up 3 bases; unmatched junction bases: 13. The germline V gene encodes CDR1 MGHRA and CDR2 YSYEKL. This CDR3 region has 18 residues. The CDR3 nucleotides read TGCGCCAGCAGCCAAGGTACAGCCCGGACAGGGCCTTACTATGGCTACACCTTC. It translates to CASSQGTARTGPYYGYTF.

The chain has TRBV9 and TRBJ1-1, with D unresolved. This CDR3 is 13 amino acids long. Germline values: CDR1 SGDLS, CDR2 YYNGEE. V was clipped by 4 bases and J by 1 base, with 8 bases between them. The CDR3 region has the DNA TGTGCCAGCAGCCCCAACCAGAACACTGAAGCTTTCTTT. The encoded protein is CASSPNQNTEAFF.

The chain is built from TRBV11-2 and TRBJ2-3, with 11 bases aligning to TRBD1. The CDR3 is made up of 15 amino acids. V was clipped by 2 bases and J by 6 bases; unmatched bases: 4. Germline-derived CDR1 and CDR2 are SGHAT and FQNNGV. The CDR3 nucleotides read TGTGCCAGCAGCTTATACGGGACAGGGGGGGATACGCAGTATTTT. It encodes CASSLYGTGGDTQYF.